The rows below give T cell receptor beta chains drawn from one sample of a study of cytomegalovirus exposure and HLA in healthy donors. Sequenced by immunoSEQ multiplex PCR; TCRdb stores in-frame clones only, minus some. The repertoire consists of hundreds of thousands of clones, with around nine tenths occurring once and the leading ten covering about 2%. The sequencing input was PBMCs. The receptor source for this set is a woman between 18 and 29 years old in good health and CMV-seronegative. CDR3s include the opening cysteine and the closing phenylalanine or tryptophan. D genes are given only for firm matches. Part of the rows lack a size; the others show once, few, many or a class for expanded clones.

TRBD1	-	TRBV6-1	TRBJ1-2	CASRRTGDGYTF	TGTGCCAGCAGGAGGACAGGAGATGGCTACACCTTC
-	-	TRBV10-1	TRBJ1-2	CASRAEEPKDLGGYTF	TGCGCCAGCAGGGCGGAGGAGCCGAAGGATTTGGGTGGCTACACCTTC
-	once	TRBV10-3	TRBJ1-1	CAISGGAEAFF	TGTGCCATCAGTGGGGGGGCTGAAGCTTTCTTT
-	-	TRBV2	TRBJ1-2	CASRTGLGYTF	TGTGCCAGCAGAACAGGGTTGGGCTACACCTTC
TRBD1	-	TRBV19	TRBJ1-5	CASSRQGGNQPQHF	TGTGCCAGTAGTAGACAGGGGGGCAATCAGCCCCAGCATTTT
TRBD1	-	TRBV9	TRBJ1-2	CASSVGGQENGYTF	TGTGCCAGCAGCGTAGGGGGACAGGAGAATGGCTACACCTTC
TRBD1	-	TRBV27	TRBJ2-1	CATERGPGPGNEQFF	TGTGCCACCGAGAGGGGGCCAGGGCCTGGCAATGAGCAGTTCTTC
-	-	TRBV10-3	TRBJ2-7	CAISDPIGGAHEQYF	TGTGCCATCAGTGATCCGATAGGGGGGGCCCACGAGCAGTACTTC
-	-	TRBV5-1	TRBJ1-6	CASSLVGSSYNSPLHF	TGCGCCAGCAGCTTGGTAGGGAGCTCCTATAATTCACCCCTCCACTTT
-	once	TRBV6-1	TRBJ1-2	CASMAGLDYGYTF	TGTGCCAGCATGGCAGGGCTGGACTATGGCTACACCTTC
-	-	TRBV7-8	TRBJ2-2	CASSYDSTGELFF	TGTGCCAGCAGCTACGACTCAACCGGGGAGCTGTTTTTT
-	-	TRBV6-6	TRBJ1-5	CAREPNAPQHF	TGTGCCAGAGAGCCAAACGCCCCCCAGCATTTT
TRBD1	-	TRBV30	TRBJ2-7	CAWRGQGASYEQYF	TGTGCCTGGAGAGGACAGGGGGCCTCCTACGAGCAGTACTTC
-	once	TRBV27	TRBJ2-7	CASSLAEDYEQYF	TGTGCCAGCAGTTTAGCGGAAGACTACGAGCAGTACTTC
-	-	TRBV9	TRBJ1-1	CASSLWGGVFSPTEAFF	TGTGCCAGCAGTCTGTGGGGGGGCGTTTTTAGCCCCACTGAAGCTTTCTTT
-	-	TRBV27	TRBJ2-5	CVTGLGSPGETQYF	TGTGTCACAGGGTTGGGTTCGCCCGGAGAGACCCAGTACTTC